This TCR beta chain comes out of a study of blood T cell repertoires in COVID-19. The method was immunoSEQ multiplex PCR; TCRdb's version includes in-frame clones alone and lacks a portion of them. Seen here are 70,000 to 95,000 clones, roughly four fifths observed once, and the top ten hold around 13%. The specimen was peripheral blood. This receptor was identified in a human donor in a cohort sampled during active COVID-19.

The CDR3 DNA reads TGCAGTGCTAGTTTGGCGGACACTGAAGCTTTCTTT. Its translation is CSASLADTEAFF. V and J are TRBV20-1 and TRBJ1-1; D unclear. V lost 3 bases and J lost 3, with 8 bases in between. CDR1 and CDR2 (germline): DFQATT, SNEGSKA (reference sequence). There are 12 residues in the CDR3.